This T cell receptor beta chain was found in a study of blood T cells in healthy people across ages (dated by TCRdb to between 2015 and 2017). As for the study more broadly: Template switching captured roughly one uniquely barcoded TCR beta cDNA molecule per two T cells in model experiments. Age-related changes in TCR beta repertoire diversity were measured in the study by deep sequencing normalized with unique cDNA molecular identifiers. Donors were grouped into four age groups: young (average about 15 years), middle-aged (approximately 41), aged (around 56) and long-lived (approximately 82). Donors of different ages were randomly distributed across sequencing lanes to avoid experimental bias. For two donors (one aged 18 to 30 and one aged 80 or older), the study analyzed two additional independent replicas of 1 million unique cDNA reads from the same blood draw. Paper-wide results and their limitations: As age increased, observed TCR beta diversity per million T cells dropped in a roughly linear way, and a significant reduction was already evident by age roughly 40. Compared with the aged group, more naive CD4+ T cells, fewer expanded clones and increased TCR diversity were shown by the long-lived group, suggesting age selection. Donor CMV infection status was unknown, potentially confounding age-related changes in expanded clonotypes. Estimates of total diversity based on one million sequenced T cells were considered lower bounds and underestimates. The percentage of naive T cells measured by flow cytometry correlated strongly with observed TCR beta diversity. Conclusive comparison of naive and antigen-experienced compartments was prevented by the profiling of bulk unsorted PBMCs.

Library construction relied on 5' RACE. The instrument was an Illumina HiSeq 2500. The second PCR ran for about 6 to 12 cycles and used a J-beta primer mix along with a sample-barcoded 5' primer. A template-switch 5' adaptor carrying 12 random nucleotides introduced a unique molecular identifier onto each TCR beta cDNA molecule. Each sample yielded at least 3 million CDR3-containing paired-end reads. First-strand cDNA synthesis was performed from all RNA using the Mint cDNA synthesis kit, with priming by a TRBC-specific oligonucleotide. After uracil-DNA glycosylase treatment, a first 18-cycle PCR used universal primers M1SS and BC2_uni_R on all cDNA. Under the source paper's analysis protocol: Each sample was normalized by randomly selecting 1 million high-quality reads, each carrying a distinct molecular identifier. Instead of being binned into consensus sequences, reads that shared molecular identifiers were thrown out. MiTCR, set to a Q25 quality threshold and the strictest error-elimination algorithm, was used for CDR3 identification, clonotype clustering and error correction. Lower-bound total TCR beta diversity was estimated with a nonparametric unseen species model using Euler transformation. Through fastp at Q25 and MiXCR, TCRdb rebuilt clones from the public reads, retaining in-frame beta chains. Rows with a matching CDR3 protein are joined into one entry that keeps the most common DNA and genes. TCRdb's processing, not the study's, gives the V and J calls here. The table for this sample lists about 670,000 distinct CDR3 sequences; around 38% of them were counted only once. Approximately 29% of the sample belongs to the ten largest clones.

V sheds 7 bases and J sheds 5 bases, leaving 12 bases between their ends. Including cysteine and phenylalanine, the CDR3 has 13 amino acids. The CDR3 DNA has 39 bases and is translated from base 1. With regard to this clonotype: The antigen it binds to is not known. Base qualities are not at hand, and no much larger clone is one base apart.

Systemically healthy Caucasian individuals from Russia, around 39 in total and aged roughly 6 to 90 years, were included as donors. Each donor gave about 9.8 milliliters of peripheral blood, drawn into EDTA-treated Vacutainer tubes. PBMCs were isolated by Ficoll-Paque density-gradient centrifugation, with at least 7 million obtained per sample. Trizol reagent was used to extract total RNA from PBMCs, with at least 6 micrograms per sample. For every donor, flow cytometry on a PBMC aliquot measured the percentage of naive CD45RAhigh/CD27high T cells. The sequence derives from an elderly man in good health. What was sequenced was blood. The chain uses TRBV12-3 or TRBV12-4 and TRBJ1-3; too little of a D gene remains to name it. The DNA is as follows: TGTGCCAGCACCAGAACTACTCGAAACACCATATATTTT. The translation is CASTRTTRNTIYF.